Here is one T cell receptor beta chain with its context. This sample was taken from a study of blood T cell repertoires in COVID-19. The overall study: Samples of COVID-19 (acute and convalescent) were obtained from the United States, Italy and Spain. T cells, B-cell-depleted T cells, or PBMCs supplied cDNA or gDNA.

CDR1 is SGHRS and CDR2 is YFSETQ in the germline V gene. The CDR3 spans 15 residues. The ends lost 5 bases at V and 1 base at J; junction bases unmatched: 6. Original data processing: Cell counts per sample came from amplifying reference gene primers. Method: immunoSEQ multiplex PCR; TCRdb's copy keeps in-frame clones and lacks some. Clone size and the V and J calls come from that table; the DNA yielded D and trimming. The table lists about 59,000 clones, roughly 84% of them singletons. This rearrangement joins TRBV5-1 to TRBJ2-5; 9 bases map to TRBD2. The sample consisted of peripheral blood. This TCR was recovered from a woman in her 70s with acute or convalescent COVID-19. CDR3 sequence: CASRVTSGIQETQYF. The CDR3 DNA is TGCGCCAGCAGGGTGACTAGCGGCATCCAAGAGACCCAGTACTTC.